The 22 T cell receptor beta chains below come from one sample, sequenced in a study of blood T cells in healthy people across ages. A second PCR of roughly 6 to 12 cycles used a sample-barcoded 5' primer and a J-beta primer mix. MiXCR, run by TCRdb on the 5' RACE reads, gives a single entry per CDR3 protein. Of roughly 500,000 distinct CDR3 sequences listed, 27% are singletons. The sample was blood. The receptors here all came from a woman between 70 and 85 years old in good health.

The table lists this clonotype with many counts. Mismatch with germline at one junction end may stem from a read error. The V call is TRBV4-2, the J call TRBJ1-4, with a weak D call TRBD1 (5 bases). Germline V CDR1 and CDR2: LGHNA, YNFKEQ. The CDR3 consists of 16 residues. CDR3 residues: CASRQGLGGEYEKLFF. CDR3 sequence (DNA): TGTGCCAGCAGACAAGGATTAGGAGGGGAGTATGAAAAACTGTTTTTT.

Many counts were recorded for this clonotype. The V call is TRBV7-2, the J call TRBJ2-5, with TRBD2 matching over 9 bases. The J call may be incorrect, as the DNA end agrees better with TRBJ2-7. This CDR3 region has 15 residues. Per the germline V gene, CDR1 is SGHTA and CDR2 is FQGNSA. This CDR3 is CASSPIAGDLYEQYF. The CDR3 DNA sequence: TGTGCCAGCAGCCCAATAGCGGGGGACCTTTACGAGCAGTACTTC.

Many counts were recorded for this clonotype. This sequence joins TRBV18 and TRBJ2-5; possibly TRBD2 for D (5 bases). Germline V CDR1 and CDR2: KGHSH, LQKENI. CDR3 length: 14 amino acids. V gave up 0 bases and J gave up 1 base, with 6 bases separating them. The DNA of the CDR3 is TGTGCCAGCTCACCACCGGGGAGCCAAGAGACCCAGTACTTC. Amino acids: CASSPPGSQETQYF.

This clonotype was observed a handful of times. The chain uses TRBV30 and TRBJ1-2; 8 bases are a match to TRBD1. The V segment lost 8 bases and the J segment 2 bases; nucleotides outside the gene matches: 7. The CDR3 is made up of 13 amino acids. The germline gives CDR1 GTSNPN, CDR2 SVGIG (reference sequence). Written as DNA, the CDR3 is TGTGCCGGTACAGGACAGGGAAACTATGGCTACACCTTC. Protein sequence: CAGTGQGNYGYTF.

The rearrangement joins TRBV4-1 to TRBJ2-1, with 9 positions matching TRBD1. Germline lookup yields CDR1 MGHRA and CDR2 YSYEKL. This CDR3 contains 18 residues. V lost 2 bases to trimming and J lost 6 bases; unmatched junction nucleotides: 14. CDR3 coding DNA: TGCGCCAGCAGCCAACGCTTCCAGGGACAGGGTAGTTCCAATGAGCAGTTCTTC. Amino acids: CASSQRFQGQGSSNEQFF.

The V gene is TRBV6-5, the J gene TRBJ2-3; possibly TRBD2 for D (5 bases). There are 13 residues in the CDR3. Deletions cut 6 bases from V and 2 bases from J, with 9 bases between. Germline assignment: CDR1 MNHEY and CDR2 SVGAGI. The CDR3 DNA reads as TGTGCCAGCAGGAGCGGTACCACAGATACGCAGTATTTT. Translated: CASRSGTTDTQYF.

This clonotype was seen a few times. CDR3 in amino acids: CASSFGGGNSPLHF. For the CDR3, the DNA is TGTGCCAGCAGCTTCGGAGGGGGGAATTCACCCCTCCACTTT. The genes are TRBV5-5 and TRBJ1-6, with a possible D match to TRBD1 (6 bases). Germline CDR1 and CDR2: SGHKS and YYEKEE (reference sequence). The CDR3 is made up of 14 amino acids. The V end was cut by 2 bases, the J end by 7 bases, with 10 bases between.

The rearrangement joins TRBV7-9 to TRBJ2-5; a possible D gene is TRBD1 (5 bases). The length of the CDR3 is 11 residues. V was trimmed by 5 bases and J by 11 bases, leaving 12 bases between them. CDR1 and CDR2 from the germline V gene are SEHNR and FQNEAQ (reference sequence). The CDR3 here is CASSPQTEQYF. The CDR3 nucleotides are TGTGCCAGCAGCCCTCAGACAGAGCAGTACTTC.

This rearrangement joins TRBV12-3 or TRBV12-4 to TRBJ1-1, with 8 bases lining up with TRBD1. V gave up 3 bases and J gave up 5 bases; unmatched junction bases: 2. This CDR3 spans 13 amino acids. Here the CDR3 reads CASSFRTGTEAFF. The CDR3 coding sequence is TGTGCCAGCAGTTTTCGGACAGGGACTGAAGCTTTCTTT.

The chain is built from TRBV7-6 and TRBJ2-1, with a weak D call TRBD1 (5 bases). This CDR3 has 15 residues. The V end was cut by 5 bases, the J end by 5 bases, with 16 bases between. Germline CDR1 reads SGHVS; CDR2 reads FNYEAQ. CDR3 amino acids: CASSPSWGSDNEQFF. The CDR3 DNA reads TGTGCCAGCAGCCCGAGTTGGGGCTCGGACAATGAGCAGTTCTTC. The full variable domain, with the rest looked up from reference TRBV7-6 and TRBJ2-1, is GAGVSQSPRYKVTKRGQDVALRCDPISGHVSLYWYRQALGQGPEFLTYFNYEAQQDKSGLPNDRFSAERPEGSISTLTIQRTEQRDSAMYRCASSPSWGSDNEQFFGPGTRLTVL.

This chain uses TRBV29-1 with TRBJ2-5; D is possibly TRBD2 (5 bases). Germline assignment: CDR1 SQVTM and CDR2 ANQGSEA. The CDR3 runs to 13 residues. V was clipped by 2 bases and J by 3 bases, with 10 bases between them. The CDR3: CSVEKSGEETQYF. The CDR3 nucleotides are TGCAGCGTTGAAAAAAGCGGTGAAGAGACCCAGTACTTC.

The CDR3 coding sequence is TGTGCCAGCAGTTACGGTTCGATGCCCCTCCACTTT. Protein sequence: CASSYGSMPLHF. The chain joins TRBV6-2 or TRBV6-3 to TRBJ1-6; D is unclear. Germline V CDR1 and CDR2: MNHEY, SVGEGT. CDR3 length: 12 residues. Trimming removed 2 bases from V and 13 bases from J, with 9 bases in between.

CDR3 coding DNA: TGTGCCAGCAGCTGGACAGATACGCAGTATTTT. It yields the protein CASSWTDTQYF. The chain couples TRBV7-2 to TRBJ2-3, with no clear D. The length of the CDR3 is 11 residues. Germline V gives CDR1 SGHTA, CDR2 FQGNSA. V was clipped by 4 bases and J by 3 bases, with 2 bases between them.

The rearrangement links TRBV20-1 to TRBJ2-3, with D unclear. Trimming left V 6 bases short and J 2 bases short, with 15 bases between. In germline, CDR1 is DFQATT, CDR2 SNEGSKA (reference sequence). The CDR3 totals 14 residues. The CDR3 is CSAPADANTDTQYF. CDR3 DNA sequence: TGCAGTGCCCCGGCCGATGCGAACACAGATACGCAGTATTTT.

This clonotype occurred many times. The chain is built from TRBV12-3 or TRBV12-4 and TRBJ2-3, with D perhaps matching TRBD1 (6 bases). The CDR3 runs to 15 residues. The V end was cut by 1 base, the J end by 2 bases, with 10 bases between. The CDR3 is CASSLGGQYTDTQYF. CDR3 nucleotide sequence: TGTGCCAGCAGTTTAGGGGGGCAGTACACAGATACGCAGTATTTT.

This clonotype was seen a few times. The chain carries TRBV20-1 and TRBJ2-3; 13 bases are shared with TRBD2. This CDR3 contains 19 residues. Per the germline V gene, CDR1 is DFQATT and CDR2 is SNEGSKA (reference sequence). Unmatched junction bases numbered 14, after V lost 0 bases and J lost 5 bases. The CDR3 spells CSARDGLTSGGAYKDTQYF. CDR3 DNA sequence: TGCAGTGCTAGAGACGGGTTAACTAGCGGGGGGGCCTATAAAGATACGCAGTATTTT.

This clonotype was detected only a few times. This chain joins TRBV10-3 and TRBJ1-1; D is undetermined. The ends were cut back, 10 bases at V and 0 bases at J, with 12 bases in the middle. This CDR3 comprises 13 residues. The germline gives CDR1 ENHRY, CDR2 SYGVKD. CDR3 residues: CATEGMVNTEAFF. The CDR3 DNA sequence: TGTGCCACCGAAGGGATGGTGAACACTGAAGCTTTCTTT.

There are a few counts of this clonotype. This chain connects TRBV27 to TRBJ1-1, with 10 positions matching TRBD1. This CDR3 has 17 amino acids. The germline gives CDR1 MNHEY, CDR2 SMNVEV (reference sequence). After removal of 5 bases from V and 0 bases from J, the junction contained 9 bases not matched to a gene. The CDR3 DNA is TGTGCCAGCAGTCAGGGACAGGGGTGGGCTATGAACACTGAAGCTTTCTTT. Translated: CASSQGQGWAMNTEAFF.

The table lists this clonotype with a few counts. The rearrangement uses TRBV5-1 and TRBJ2-1; tentatively, D is TRBD1 (5 bases). The CDR3 has 14 residues. Looked up from germline, CDR1 is SGHRS and CDR2 is YFSETQ. Trimming removed 0 bases at V and 6 bases at J, with 10 bases between. This CDR3 is CASSLDRSTNEQFF. The DNA of the CDR3 is TGCGCCAGCAGCTTGGACAGGAGTACCAATGAGCAGTTCTTC.

In its sample, this clonotype was seen a few times. The V gene is TRBV21-1, the J gene TRBJ2-7. TRBV21-1 is noted as a pseudogene. The CDR3 sequence is 15 residues long. CDR3 bases: TGTGCCAGCAGCAAAGATGGCAGCGCGACCTACGAGCAGTACTTC. It specifies CASSKDGSATYEQYF.

V usage is TRBV7-9 and J usage is TRBJ1-4, with 8 nucleotides matching TRBD1. CDR1 and CDR2 from the germline V gene are SEHNR and FQNEAQ (reference sequence). This CDR3 has 17 amino acids. Trimming at V came to 1 base and at J to 6 bases, leaving 10 bases not matched to a gene. CDR3 bases: TGTGCCAGCAGCTTAGGGGGACAGGTCCAAGGCTATGAAAAACTGTTTTTT. It yields the protein CASSLGGQVQGYEKLFF.

A few counts support this clonotype. CDR3: CASSPPGIEKLFF. The CDR3 nucleotides read TGTGCCAGCAGCCCACCGGGAATTGAAAAACTGTTTTTT. The chain uses TRBV3-1 and TRBJ1-4; D is undetermined. Germline V CDR1 and CDR2: LGHDT, YNNKEL (reference sequence). CDR3 length equals 13 residues. V was trimmed by 4 bases and J by 7 bases, leaving 10 bases between them.